This T cell receptor (beta chain) was captured by sequencing in a study of OX40 agonist ivuxolimab in advanced cancers. Study as a whole: Patients in the trial were receiving intravenous ivuxolimab every 2 weeks, at doses of 0.01 to 10 mg/kg.

The repertoire was sequenced with immunoSEQ multiplex PCR; TCRdb's copy has only in-frame clones and lacks some. The sample lists 60,000 to 70,000 clones, around 93% occurring once. CDR3 length: 16 residues. Trimming removed 3 bases from V and 6 bases from J; junction bases left unmatched: 10. CDR1 is MNHEY and CDR2 is SMNVEV in the germline V gene (reference sequence). This sequence joins TRBV27 and TRBJ2-1; 8 nucleotides align to TRBD2. This sample comprised CD4+ or CD8+ T cells sorted from blood, obtained in a trial of the OX40 agonist ivuxolimab. The TCR was taken from an adult with an advanced solid tumor such as melanoma, head and neck, liver or kidney cancer. The chain's CDR3 is CASSFGIAGRGNEQFF. CDR3 coding DNA: TGTGCCAGCAGTTTCGGTATAGCGGGACGGGGCAATGAGCAGTTCTTC.